This T cell receptor beta chain was retrieved from a study of regulatory T cells in long-lasting Graves disease. Construction of TCR beta libraries relied on iRepertoire HTBI primers and on Arm-PCR targeting CDR3 regions. TCRdb called the multiplex PCR reads again in MiXCR, with one record for every CDR3 protein. The sample includes some 500,000 distinct CDR3 sequences, about 13% of them seen just once. Looked up from germline, CDR1 is MGHRA and CDR2 is YSYEKL. V lost 4 bases and J lost 3, with 15 bases in between. The CDR3 extends over 15 amino acids. This clonotype was detected only a few times. Its antigen is as yet unknown. Overall study findings and caveats: When disease was persistent, TRBV28, TRBJ1-2 and TRBJ2-5 were the favored segments.

The time point here: newly diagnosed GD, antithyroid drugs for less than 3 months. RNA extracted from PBMCs served as the sequencing template. Into tubes containing EDTA, roughly 8.8 milliliters of peripheral blood were drawn. These data were likewise used in another study, on T cells in Graves' hyperthyroidism and ophthalmopathy. From that paper: For the diagnoses, clinical symptoms, serum thyroxine and TRAb, thyroid ultrasound and orbital computed tomography were used. The HTBI set primed first-round TCR CDR3 RT-PCR.

This TCR was recovered from a man aged 30 to 39 with Graves disease. The input for sequencing was peripheral blood mononuclear cells (PBMCs), taken at new diagnosis, from a patient treated with antithyroid drugs. The rearrangement links TRBV4-1 to TRBJ1-1; D may be TRBD1 (5 bases). CDR3 sequence reads: CASSRLTAGDTEAFF. In DNA form, the CDR3 reads TGCGCCAGCAGCCGACTGACAGCCGGGGACACTGAAGCTTTCTTT.